The source of this T cell receptor (beta chain) is a study of monozygotic twins with inflammatory bowel disease. Whole-study findings and limits: There was no support for any single strong signal or clonotype associated with IBD.

Points on this clonotype: Antigen unknown.

The input for each TCR library was approximately 3,400 ng of total RNA. TCRdb reanalyzed the 5' RACE reads, giving one entry per CDR3 protein sequence and no DNA. Here the sample table reports 160,000 or so distinct CDR3 sequences. The CDR3 length is 15 residues. The germline CDR1 and CDR2 sequences are DFQATT and SNEGSKA (reference sequence). The genes are TRBV20-1 and TRBJ2-3; checking the TCRdb D call of TRBD2 is not possible without DNA. Sample: blood. The TCR comes from a human donor with ulcerative colitis or Crohn's disease, or a healthy co-twin of an affected twin (not recorded which). This CDR3 reads CSAGWQREGGDTQYF.